The rows below give T cell receptor beta chains drawn from one sample of a study of response to subunit inactivated influenza vaccine. TCRdb used MiXCR to reprocess the RT-PCR reads, holding one entry per CDR3 protein. Among about 540,000 distinct CDR3 sequences, 11% to 15% were seen once, and the ten largest hold approximately 10%. The sequences come from PBMCs from blood, collected 12 days after vaccination. These receptors were taken from a man over 45 who received an inactivated influenza vaccine. CDR3s include the opening cysteine and the closing phenylalanine or tryptophan. Each record gives: J gene, V gene, clone size, D gene, CDR3 protein, CDR3 DNA. The D gene is left open where the match is weak. Only part of the rows carry a size: once, few, many, or a class if the clone is expanded.

j_call: TRBJ2-7; v_call: TRBV7-6; clone_size: .; d_call: TRBD2; cdr3_aa: CASSSRGTSYEQYF; cdr3_nt: TGTGCCAGCAGCTCCAGAGGGACTAGCTACGAGCAGTACTTC
j_call: TRBJ2-3; v_call: TRBV11-3; clone_size: few; d_call: .; cdr3_aa: CASSLADGTQYF; cdr3_nt: TGTGCCAGCAGCTTAGCGGACGGTACGCAGTATTTT
j_call: TRBJ2-2; v_call: TRBV10-1; clone_size: .; d_call: .; cdr3_aa: CASSDRAAGELFF; cdr3_nt: TGCGCCAGCAGTGATCGGGCCGCTGGGGAGCTGTTTTTT
j_call: TRBJ2-3; v_call: TRBV9; clone_size: .; d_call: .; cdr3_aa: CASSVGGGATNTDTQYF; cdr3_nt: TGTGCCAGCAGCGTAGGGGGCGGCGCGACGAACACAGATACGCAGTATTTT
j_call: TRBJ2-1; v_call: TRBV4-2; clone_size: .; d_call: .; cdr3_aa: CASSQEWGVGGEQFF; cdr3_nt: TGTGCCAGCAGCCAAGAATGGGGGGTAGGTGGTGAGCAGTTCTTC
j_call: TRBJ1-1; v_call: TRBV12-3/TRBV12-4; clone_size: few; d_call: .; cdr3_aa: CASNYRGTEAFF; cdr3_nt: TGTGCCAGCAACTACCGCGGCACTGAAGCTTTCTTT
j_call: TRBJ2-7; v_call: TRBV12-3/TRBV12-4; clone_size: .; d_call: .; cdr3_aa: CASSFDVYEQYF; cdr3_nt: TGTGCCAGCAGTTTCGATGTCTACGAGCAGTACTTC
j_call: TRBJ1-5; v_call: TRBV15; clone_size: .; d_call: TRBD1; cdr3_aa: CATSRDDREYQPQHF; cdr3_nt: TGTGCCACCAGCAGGGACGACAGGGAATATCAGCCCCAGCATTTT
j_call: TRBJ1-2; v_call: TRBV10-3; clone_size: few; d_call: .; cdr3_aa: CAISDLTSGGGGNYGYTF; cdr3_nt: TGTGCCATCAGTGACCTGACATCTGGAGGGGGAGGTAACTATGGCTACACCTTC
j_call: TRBJ2-1; v_call: TRBV28; clone_size: few; d_call: .; cdr3_aa: CASSQTGLNYNEQFF; cdr3_nt: TGTGCCAGCAGTCAGACAGGACTAAACTACAATGAGCAGTTCTTC
j_call: TRBJ2-7; v_call: TRBV25-1; clone_size: few; d_call: TRBD1; cdr3_aa: CASSEFETGQGSTKQYF; cdr3_nt: TGTGCCAGCAGTGAATTCGAGACGGGACAGGGATCTACGAAGCAGTACTTC
j_call: TRBJ2-3; v_call: TRBV10-3; clone_size: .; d_call: TRBD1; cdr3_aa: CAISDRGDTQYF; cdr3_nt: TGTGCCATCAGTGACAGGGGGGATACGCAGTATTTT
j_call: TRBJ1-5; v_call: TRBV5-1; clone_size: .; d_call: TRBD1; cdr3_aa: CASRPTTGGNQPQHF; cdr3_nt: TGCGCCAGCAGACCCACGACAGGGGGGAATCAGCCCCAGCATTTT
j_call: TRBJ2-3; v_call: TRBV2; clone_size: .; d_call: TRBD2; cdr3_aa: CASSYRAGGHTDTQYF; cdr3_nt: TGTGCCAGCAGCTATCGAGCGGGGGGACACACAGATACGCAGTATTTT
j_call: TRBJ2-3; v_call: TRBV28; clone_size: many; d_call: .; cdr3_aa: CASSPDRSTDTQYF; cdr3_nt: TGTGCCAGCAGTCCCGACAGGAGCACAGATACGCAGTATTTT
j_call: TRBJ1-1; v_call: TRBV15; clone_size: .; d_call: .; cdr3_aa: CATSRDLPNTEAFF; cdr3_nt: TGTGCCACCAGCAGAGATTTACCTAACACTGAAGCTTTCTTT
j_call: TRBJ1-5; v_call: TRBV20-1; clone_size: .; d_call: .; cdr3_aa: CSARDPGYVGQPQHF; cdr3_nt: TGCAGTGCTAGAGATCCGGGGTACGTGGGTCAGCCCCAGCATTTT
j_call: TRBJ2-7; v_call: TRBV20-1; clone_size: .; d_call: .; cdr3_aa: CSAIPRAGYEQYF; cdr3_nt: TGCAGTGCTATACCCAGGGCAGGCTACGAGCAGTACTTC
j_call: TRBJ2-3; v_call: TRBV20-1; clone_size: .; d_call: .; cdr3_aa: CSAIDSTDTQYF; cdr3_nt: TGCAGTGCTATAGACAGCACAGATACGCAGTATTTT
j_call: TRBJ2-4; v_call: TRBV6-2/TRBV6-3; clone_size: .; d_call: .; cdr3_aa: CASRGYNHIQYF; cdr3_nt: TGTGCCAGCCGTGGCTATAATCACATTCAGTACTTC
j_call: TRBJ1-1; v_call: TRBV29-1; clone_size: many; d_call: .; cdr3_aa: CSVVAGGEFVTEAFF; cdr3_nt: TGCAGCGTTGTGGCCGGGGGTGAATTTGTCACTGAAGCTTTCTTT
j_call: TRBJ1-1; v_call: TRBV6-1; clone_size: few; d_call: .; cdr3_aa: CASSEADSYTEAFF; cdr3_nt: TGTGCCAGCAGTGAAGCAGACAGCTACACTGAAGCTTTCTTT
j_call: TRBJ2-5; v_call: TRBV7-9; clone_size: .; d_call: .; cdr3_aa: CASSLGDRAGGETQYF; cdr3_nt: TGTGCCAGCAGCTTAGGGGACCGGGCCGGGGGAGAGACCCAGTACTTC
j_call: TRBJ2-5; v_call: TRBV12-3/TRBV12-4; clone_size: .; d_call: TRBD1; cdr3_aa: CASSLATGGVETQYF; cdr3_nt: TGTGCCAGCAGTTTAGCGACAGGGGGCGTGGAGACCCAGTACTTC
j_call: TRBJ1-3; v_call: TRBV10-3; clone_size: many; d_call: .; cdr3_aa: CATGDPTFAGAHSGNTIYF; cdr3_nt: TGTGCCACCGGAGATCCGACGTTCGCAGGGGCCCACTCTGGAAACACCATATATTTT
j_call: TRBJ1-2; v_call: TRBV4-3; clone_size: many; d_call: TRBD1; cdr3_aa: CASSPDRAAYGYTF; cdr3_nt: TGCGCCAGCAGCCCGGACAGGGCGGCCTATGGCTACACCTTC
j_call: TRBJ1-1; v_call: TRBV29-1; clone_size: few; d_call: .; cdr3_aa: CSVDLVGTEAFF; cdr3_nt: TGCAGCGTTGATTTGGTGGGCACTGAAGCTTTCTTT
j_call: TRBJ1-1; v_call: TRBV27; clone_size: .; d_call: .; cdr3_aa: CASSLVGRKTEAFF; cdr3_nt: TGTGCCAGCAGTTTAGTGGGCCGGAAAACTGAAGCTTTCTTT
j_call: TRBJ2-2; v_call: TRBV5-1; clone_size: .; d_call: TRBD1; cdr3_aa: CASSFDRGGSGELFF; cdr3_nt: TGCGCCAGCAGCTTCGACAGGGGCGGATCCGGGGAGCTGTTTTTT
j_call: TRBJ2-3; v_call: TRBV12-3/TRBV12-4; clone_size: few; d_call: .; cdr3_aa: CASSFAGNTDTQYF; cdr3_nt: TGTGCCAGCAGTTTTGCGGGGAACACAGATACGCAGTATTTT